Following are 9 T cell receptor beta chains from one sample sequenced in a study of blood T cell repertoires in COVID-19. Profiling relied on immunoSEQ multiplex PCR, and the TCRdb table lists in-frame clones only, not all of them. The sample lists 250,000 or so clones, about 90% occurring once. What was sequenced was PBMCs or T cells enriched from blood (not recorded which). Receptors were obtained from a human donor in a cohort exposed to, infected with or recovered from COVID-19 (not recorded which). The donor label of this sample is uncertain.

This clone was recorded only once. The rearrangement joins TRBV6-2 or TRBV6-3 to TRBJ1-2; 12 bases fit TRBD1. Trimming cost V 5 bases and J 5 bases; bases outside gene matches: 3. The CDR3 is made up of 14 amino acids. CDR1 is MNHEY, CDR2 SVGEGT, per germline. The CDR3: CASSRDRGRYGYTF. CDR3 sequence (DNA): TGTGCCAGCAGTCGGGACAGGGGGCGTTATGGCTACACCTTC.

In DNA form, the CDR3 reads TGTGCCAGCAGCCTGACAGGGGACCCTGAAGCTTTCTTT. It yields the protein CASSLTGDPEAFF. The chain links TRBV5-4 to TRBJ1-1; TRBD1 matches 8 bases. The CDR3 is made up of 13 amino acids. Germline trimming cut 4 bases from V and 6 bases from J; bases unmatched to any gene: 5. From germline, CDR1 is SGHNT and CDR2 YYREEE (reference sequence). Looking up the rest from reference TRBV5-4 and TRBJ1-1 gives the full variable domain: ETGVTQSPTHLIKTRGQQVTLRCSSQSGHNTVSWYQQALGQGPQFIFQYYREEENGRGNFPPRFSGLQFPNYSSELNVNALELDDSALYLCASSLTGDPEAFFGQGTRLTVV.

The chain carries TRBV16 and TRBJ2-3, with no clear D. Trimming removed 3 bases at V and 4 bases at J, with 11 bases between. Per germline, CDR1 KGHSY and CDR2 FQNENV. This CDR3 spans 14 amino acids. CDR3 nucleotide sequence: TGTGCCAGCAGCCACTTGGGTCAGGCAGATACGCAGTATTTT. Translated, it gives CASSHLGQADTQYF.

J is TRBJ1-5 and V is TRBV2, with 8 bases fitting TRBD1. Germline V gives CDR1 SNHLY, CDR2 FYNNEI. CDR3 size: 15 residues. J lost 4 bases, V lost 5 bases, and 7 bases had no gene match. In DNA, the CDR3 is TGTGCCAGCAGTACGACAGGGGCCGTTAATCAGCCCCAGCATTTT. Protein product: CASSTTGAVNQPQHF.

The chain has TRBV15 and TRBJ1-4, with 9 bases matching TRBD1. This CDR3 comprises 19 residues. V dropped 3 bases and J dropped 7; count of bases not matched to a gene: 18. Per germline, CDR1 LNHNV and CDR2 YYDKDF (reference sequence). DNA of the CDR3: TGTGCCACCAGCAGGGCGAAACCGGGACAGGGTACCTTGGGTGAAAAACTGTTTTTT. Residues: CATSRAKPGQGTLGEKLFF. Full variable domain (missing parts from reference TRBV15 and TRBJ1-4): DAMVIQNPRYQVTQFGKPVTLSCSQTLNHNVMYWYQQKSSQAPKLLFHYYDKDFNNEADTPDNFQSRRPNTSFCFLDIRSPGLGDTAMYLCATSRAKPGQGTLGEKLFFGSGTQLSVL.

The DNA for the CDR3 is TGTGCCAGTAGTATTGTACAGGGGAATCAGCCCCAGCATTTT. Translating it yields CASSIVQGNQPQHF. This chain joins TRBV19 and TRBJ1-5; 7 bases are a match to TRBD1. This CDR3 spans 14 amino acids. The V gene's germline CDR1 is LNHDA and CDR2 SQIVND (reference sequence). The V segment lost 3 bases and the J segment 4 bases; nucleotides outside the gene matches: 3. The entire variable domain, with the rest obtained from reference TRBV19 and TRBJ1-5, is as follows: DGGITQSPKYLFRKEGQNVTLSCEQNLNHDAMYWYRQDPGQGLRLIYYSQIVNDFQKGDIAEGYSVSREKKESFPLTVTSAQKNPTAFYLCASSIVQGNQPQHFGDGTRLSIL.

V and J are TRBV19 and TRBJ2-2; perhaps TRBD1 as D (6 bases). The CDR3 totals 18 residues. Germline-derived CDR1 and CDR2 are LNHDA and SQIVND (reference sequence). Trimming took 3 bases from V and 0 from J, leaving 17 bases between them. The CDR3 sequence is CASSISPDSLPNTGELFF. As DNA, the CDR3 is TGTGCCAGTAGTATCTCCCCGGACAGTCTCCCGAACACCGGGGAGCTGTTTTTT.

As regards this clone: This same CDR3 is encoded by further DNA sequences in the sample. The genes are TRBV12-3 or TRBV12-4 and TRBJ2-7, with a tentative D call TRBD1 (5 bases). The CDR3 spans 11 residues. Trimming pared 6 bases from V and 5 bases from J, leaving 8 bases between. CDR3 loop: CASSRADEQYF. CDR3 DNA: TGTGCCAGCAGCAGGGCGGACGAGCAGTACTTC.

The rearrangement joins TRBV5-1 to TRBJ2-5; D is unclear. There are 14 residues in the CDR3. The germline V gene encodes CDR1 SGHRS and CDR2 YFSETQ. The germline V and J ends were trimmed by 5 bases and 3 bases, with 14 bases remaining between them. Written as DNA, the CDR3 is TGCGCCAGCAGTCTAGGCACATTGGAAGAGACCCAGTACTTC. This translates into CASSLGTLEETQYF.